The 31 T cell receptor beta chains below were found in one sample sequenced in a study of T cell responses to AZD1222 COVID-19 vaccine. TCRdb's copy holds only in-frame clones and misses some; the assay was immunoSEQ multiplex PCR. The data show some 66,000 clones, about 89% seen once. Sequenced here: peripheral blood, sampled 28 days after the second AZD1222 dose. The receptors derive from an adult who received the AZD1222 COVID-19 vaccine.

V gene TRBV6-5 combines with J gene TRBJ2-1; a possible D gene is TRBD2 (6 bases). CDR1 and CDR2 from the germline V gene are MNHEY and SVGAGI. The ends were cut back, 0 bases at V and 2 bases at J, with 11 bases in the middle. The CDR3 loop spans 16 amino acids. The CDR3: CASSYSGRGAYNEQFF. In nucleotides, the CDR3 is TGTGCCAGCAGTTACTCTGGGCGCGGGGCCTACAATGAGCAGTTCTTC.

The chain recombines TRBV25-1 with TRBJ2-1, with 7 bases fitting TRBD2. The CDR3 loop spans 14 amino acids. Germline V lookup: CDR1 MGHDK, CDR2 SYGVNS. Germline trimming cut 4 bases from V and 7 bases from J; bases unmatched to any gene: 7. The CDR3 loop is CASSAQGGRNEQFF. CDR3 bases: TGTGCCAGCAGTGCACAAGGCGGGAGAAATGAGCAGTTCTTC.

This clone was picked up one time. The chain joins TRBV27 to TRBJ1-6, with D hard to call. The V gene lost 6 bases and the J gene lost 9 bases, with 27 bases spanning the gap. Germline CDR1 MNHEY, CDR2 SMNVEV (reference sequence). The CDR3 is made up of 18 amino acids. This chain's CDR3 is CASREGSSRGRYGSPLHF. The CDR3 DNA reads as TGTGCCAGCAGAGAAGGCAGCTCACGTGGCCGCTATGGTTCACCCCTCCACTTT.

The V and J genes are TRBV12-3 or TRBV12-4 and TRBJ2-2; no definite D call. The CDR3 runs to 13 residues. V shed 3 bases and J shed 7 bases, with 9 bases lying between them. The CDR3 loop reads CASSFSTVGELFF. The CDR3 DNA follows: TGTGCCAGCAGTTTCTCGACGGTCGGGGAGCTGTTTTTT.

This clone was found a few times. CDR3 nucleotide sequence: TGTGCCATCGCCCCAACTAACAACTTCTACGAGCAGTACTTC. This translates into CAIAPTNNFYEQYF. The rearrangement uses TRBV7-2 and TRBJ2-7; the D is unclear. Germline loops: CDR1 SGHTA, CDR2 FQGNSA. V was clipped by 10 bases and J by 3 bases, with 19 bases between them. CDR3 length: 14 residues.

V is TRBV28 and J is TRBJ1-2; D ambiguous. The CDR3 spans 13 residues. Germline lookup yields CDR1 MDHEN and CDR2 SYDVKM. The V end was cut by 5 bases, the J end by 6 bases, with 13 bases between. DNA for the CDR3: TGTGCCAGCAGTCCCCGGCGGGGAGATGGCTACACCTTC. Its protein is CASSPRRGDGYTF.

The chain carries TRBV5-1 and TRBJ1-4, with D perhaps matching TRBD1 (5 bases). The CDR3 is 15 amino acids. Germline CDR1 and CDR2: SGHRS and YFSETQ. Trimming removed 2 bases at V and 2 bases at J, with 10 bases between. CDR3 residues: CASSFQGDTNEKLFF. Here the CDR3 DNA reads TGCGCCAGCAGCTTTCAGGGTGACACTAATGAAAAACTGTTTTTT.

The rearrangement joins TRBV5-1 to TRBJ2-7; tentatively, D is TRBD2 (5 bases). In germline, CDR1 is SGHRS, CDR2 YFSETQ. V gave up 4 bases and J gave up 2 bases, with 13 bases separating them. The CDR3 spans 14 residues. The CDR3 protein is CASSRTEFPYEQYF. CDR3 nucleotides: TGCGCCAGCAGCAGGACTGAGTTCCCCTACGAGCAGTACTTC.

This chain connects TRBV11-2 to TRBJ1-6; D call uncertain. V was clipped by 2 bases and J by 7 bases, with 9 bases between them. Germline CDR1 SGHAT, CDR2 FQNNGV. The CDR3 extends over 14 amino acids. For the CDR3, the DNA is TGTGCCAGCAGCTTATTGACGAGCAATTCACCCCTCCACTTT. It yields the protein CASSLLTSNSPLHF.

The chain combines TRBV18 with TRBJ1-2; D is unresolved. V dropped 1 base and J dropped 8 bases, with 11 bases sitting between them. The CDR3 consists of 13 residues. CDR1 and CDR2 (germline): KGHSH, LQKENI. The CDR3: CASSPQGSEGYTF. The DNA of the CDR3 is TGTGCCAGCTCACCACAGGGATCGGAAGGCTACACCTTC.

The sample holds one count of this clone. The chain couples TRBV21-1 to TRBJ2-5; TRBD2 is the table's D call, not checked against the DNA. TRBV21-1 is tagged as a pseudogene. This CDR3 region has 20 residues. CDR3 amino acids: CASSNRGRTGLAGLLETQYF. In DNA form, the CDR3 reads TGTGCCAGCAGCAACCGGGGGAGGACAGGACTAGCGGGATTATTGGAGACCCAGTACTTC.

This CDR3 is CASSGTRPPNYEQYF. The DNA of the CDR3 is TGTGCCAGCAGTGGAACGAGACCACCCAACTACGAGCAGTACTTC. The V call is TRBV25-1, the J call TRBJ2-7; no clear D gene. Trimming pared 4 bases from V and 3 bases from J, leaving 16 bases between. CDR3 length equals 15 residues. Germline lookup yields CDR1 MGHDK and CDR2 SYGVNS.

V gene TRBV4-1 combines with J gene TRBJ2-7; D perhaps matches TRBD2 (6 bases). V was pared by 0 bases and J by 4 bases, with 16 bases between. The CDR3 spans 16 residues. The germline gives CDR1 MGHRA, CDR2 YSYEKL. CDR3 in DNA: TGCGCCAGCAGCCAAGATGGTCAGCGGGCAACTTACGAGCAGTACTTC. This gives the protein CASSQDGQRATYEQYF.

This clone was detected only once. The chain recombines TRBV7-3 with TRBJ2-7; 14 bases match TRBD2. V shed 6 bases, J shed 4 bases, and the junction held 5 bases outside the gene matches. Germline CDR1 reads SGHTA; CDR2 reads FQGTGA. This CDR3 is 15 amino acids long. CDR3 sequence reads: CASRPGTSGSYEQYF. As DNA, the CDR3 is TGTGCCAGCAGACCAGGGACTAGCGGGAGTTACGAGCAGTACTTC.

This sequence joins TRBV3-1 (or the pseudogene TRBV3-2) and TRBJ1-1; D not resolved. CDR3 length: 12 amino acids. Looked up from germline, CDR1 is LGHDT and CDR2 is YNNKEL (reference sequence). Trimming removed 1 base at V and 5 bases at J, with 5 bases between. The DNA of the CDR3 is TGTGCCAGCAGCCAAGCGGGGACTGAAGCTTTCTTT. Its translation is CASSQAGTEAFF.

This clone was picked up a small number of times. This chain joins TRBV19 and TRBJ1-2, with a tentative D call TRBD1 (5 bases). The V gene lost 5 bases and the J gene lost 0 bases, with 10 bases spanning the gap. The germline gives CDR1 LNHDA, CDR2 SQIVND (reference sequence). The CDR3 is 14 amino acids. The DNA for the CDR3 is TGTGCCAGTAGTTTCGGGACCTCTAACTATGGCTACACCTTC. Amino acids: CASSFGTSNYGYTF.

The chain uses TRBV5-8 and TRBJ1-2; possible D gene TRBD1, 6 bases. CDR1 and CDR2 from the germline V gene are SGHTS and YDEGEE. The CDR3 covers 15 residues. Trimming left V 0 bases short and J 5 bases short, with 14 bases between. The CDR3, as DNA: TGTGCCAGCAGCTTGGACCAGGGGCTGGGGTATGGCTACACCTTC. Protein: CASSLDQGLGYGYTF.

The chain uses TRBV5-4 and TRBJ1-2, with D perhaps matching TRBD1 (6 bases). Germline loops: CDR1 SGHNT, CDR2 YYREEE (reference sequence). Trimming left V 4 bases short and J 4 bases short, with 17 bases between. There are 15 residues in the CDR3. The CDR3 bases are TGTGCCAGCAGCCCGTCCTCTACAGGGCCCTATGGCTACACCTTC. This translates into CASSPSSTGPYGYTF.

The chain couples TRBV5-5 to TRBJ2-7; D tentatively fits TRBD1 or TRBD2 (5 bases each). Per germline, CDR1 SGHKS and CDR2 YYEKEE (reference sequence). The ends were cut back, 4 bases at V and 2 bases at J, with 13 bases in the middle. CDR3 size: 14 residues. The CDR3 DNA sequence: TGTGCCAGCAGCCTCCGGGACGGTCCCTACGAGCAGTACTTC. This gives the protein CASSLRDGPYEQYF.

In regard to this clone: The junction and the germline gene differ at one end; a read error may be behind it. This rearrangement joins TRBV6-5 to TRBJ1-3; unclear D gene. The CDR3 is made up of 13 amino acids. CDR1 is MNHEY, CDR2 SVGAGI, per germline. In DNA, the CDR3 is TGTGCCAGCAGTTACTCGATTTTCGGGTCCCCCAGTTTT. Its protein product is CASSYSIFGSPSF.

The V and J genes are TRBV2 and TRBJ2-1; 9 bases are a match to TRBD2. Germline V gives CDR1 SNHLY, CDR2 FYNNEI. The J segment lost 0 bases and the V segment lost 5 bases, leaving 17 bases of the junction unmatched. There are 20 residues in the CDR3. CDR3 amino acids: CASSLPRTSVSAFSYNEQFF. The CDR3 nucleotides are TGTGCCAGCAGTTTACCTAGGACTAGCGTGTCGGCATTCTCCTACAATGAGCAGTTCTTC.

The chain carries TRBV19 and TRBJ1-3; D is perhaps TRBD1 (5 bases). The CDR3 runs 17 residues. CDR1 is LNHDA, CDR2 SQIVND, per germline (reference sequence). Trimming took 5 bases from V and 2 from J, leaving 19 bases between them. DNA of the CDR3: TGTGCCAGTAGTCAACGGGGCCGCCGTATGACTGGAAACACCATATATTTT. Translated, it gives CASSQRGRRMTGNTIYF. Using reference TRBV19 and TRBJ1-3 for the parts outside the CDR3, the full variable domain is DGGITQSPKYLFRKEGQNVTLSCEQNLNHDAMYWYRQDPGQGLRLIYYSQIVNDFQKGDIAEGYSVSREKKESFPLTVTSAQKNPTAFYLCASSQRGRRMTGNTIYFGEGSWLTVV.

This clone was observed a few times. The CDR3 spells CASSQDPGTSGETQYF. Here the CDR3 DNA reads TGTGCCAGCAGCCAAGACCCCGGGACTTCGGGAGAGACCCAGTACTTC. This rearrangement joins TRBV3-1 (or the pseudogene TRBV3-2) to TRBJ2-5; TRBD2 is a possible D gene (6 bases). Trimming pared 0 bases from V and 4 bases from J, leaving 15 bases between. Germline CDR1 is LGHDT and CDR2 is YNNKEL (reference sequence). The CDR3 is 16 amino acids.

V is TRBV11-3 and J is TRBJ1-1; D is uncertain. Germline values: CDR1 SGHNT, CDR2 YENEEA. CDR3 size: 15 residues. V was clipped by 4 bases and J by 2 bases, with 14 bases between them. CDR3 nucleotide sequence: TGTGCCAGCAGCTCTTTCGTCGGACGTAACACTGAAGCTTTCTTT. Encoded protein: CASSSFVGRNTEAFF.

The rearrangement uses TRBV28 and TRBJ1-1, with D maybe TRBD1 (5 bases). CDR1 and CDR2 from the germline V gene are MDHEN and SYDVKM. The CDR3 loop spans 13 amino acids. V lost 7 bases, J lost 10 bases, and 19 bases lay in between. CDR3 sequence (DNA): TGTGCCAGCACCAACCAAGGGTTGGGGACAGCTTTCTTT. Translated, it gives CASTNQGLGTAFF.

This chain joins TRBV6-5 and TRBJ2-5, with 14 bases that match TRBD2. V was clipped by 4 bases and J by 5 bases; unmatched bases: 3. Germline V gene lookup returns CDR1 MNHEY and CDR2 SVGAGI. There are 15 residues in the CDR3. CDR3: CASSFRTSGRETQYF. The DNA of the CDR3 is TGTGCCAGCAGTTTCCGGACTAGCGGGAGGGAGACCCAGTACTTC.

The CDR3 DNA follows: TGTGCCAGCAGCTTACCCCCCGATGGGGGCTCCTACGAGCAGTACTTC. This gives the protein CASSLPPDGGSYEQYF. J is TRBJ2-7 and V is TRBV7-6, with D perhaps assigned TRBD1 or TRBD2 (5 bases each). The CDR3 is 16 amino acids. Trimming shortened V by 2 bases and J by 0 bases, and 14 bases separated the two germline ends. The germline V gene has CDR1 SGHVS and CDR2 FNYEAQ.

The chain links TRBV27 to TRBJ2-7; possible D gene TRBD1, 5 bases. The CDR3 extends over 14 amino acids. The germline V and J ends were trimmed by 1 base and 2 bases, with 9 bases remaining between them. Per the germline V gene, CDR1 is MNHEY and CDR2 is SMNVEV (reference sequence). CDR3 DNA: TGTGCCAGCAGTTTATGGCAGGGAACCTACGAGCAGTACTTC. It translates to CASSLWQGTYEQYF.

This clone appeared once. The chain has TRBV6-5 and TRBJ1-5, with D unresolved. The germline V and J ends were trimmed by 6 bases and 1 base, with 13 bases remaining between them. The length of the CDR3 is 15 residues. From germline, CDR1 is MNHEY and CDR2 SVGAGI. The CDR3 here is CASRTDGWSNQPQHF. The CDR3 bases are TGTGCCAGCAGGACCGACGGGTGGAGCAATCAGCCCCAGCATTTT.

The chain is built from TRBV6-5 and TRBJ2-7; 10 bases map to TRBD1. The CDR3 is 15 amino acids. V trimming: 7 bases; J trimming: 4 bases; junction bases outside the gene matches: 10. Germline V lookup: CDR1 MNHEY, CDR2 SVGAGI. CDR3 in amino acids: CASTKADRGSYEQYF. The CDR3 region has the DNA TGTGCCAGCACCAAGGCGGACAGGGGGTCGTACGAGCAGTACTTC.

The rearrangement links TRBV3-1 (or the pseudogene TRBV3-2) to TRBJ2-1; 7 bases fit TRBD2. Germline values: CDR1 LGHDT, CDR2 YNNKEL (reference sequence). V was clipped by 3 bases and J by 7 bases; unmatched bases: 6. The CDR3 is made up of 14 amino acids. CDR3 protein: CASSQAGEKNEQFF. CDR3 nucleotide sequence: TGTGCCAGCAGCCAGGCGGGAGAGAAAAATGAGCAGTTCTTC.